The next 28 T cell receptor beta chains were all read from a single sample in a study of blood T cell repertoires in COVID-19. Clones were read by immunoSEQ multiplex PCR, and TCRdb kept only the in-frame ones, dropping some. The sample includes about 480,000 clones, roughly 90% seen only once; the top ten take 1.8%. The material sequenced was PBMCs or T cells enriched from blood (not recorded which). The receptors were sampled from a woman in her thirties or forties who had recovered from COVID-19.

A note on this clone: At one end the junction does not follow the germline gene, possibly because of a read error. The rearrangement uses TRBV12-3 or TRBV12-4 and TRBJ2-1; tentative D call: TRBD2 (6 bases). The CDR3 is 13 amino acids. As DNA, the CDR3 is TGTGCCAGCAGTTGGGACTCCTATAATGAGCAGTTCTTC. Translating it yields CASSWDSYNEQFF.

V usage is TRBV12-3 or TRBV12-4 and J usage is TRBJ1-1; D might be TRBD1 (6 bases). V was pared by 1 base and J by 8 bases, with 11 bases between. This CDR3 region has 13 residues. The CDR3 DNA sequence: TGTGCCAGCAGTTTAGTTCGACAGGCCGAAGCTTTCTTT. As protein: CASSLVRQAEAFF.

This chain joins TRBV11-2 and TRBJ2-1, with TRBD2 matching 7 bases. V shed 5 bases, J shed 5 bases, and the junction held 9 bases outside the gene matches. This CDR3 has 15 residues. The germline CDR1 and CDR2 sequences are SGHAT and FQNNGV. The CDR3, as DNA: TGTGCCAGCAGCGAGCGGGGAATCCCGAACAATGAGCAGTTCTTC. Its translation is CASSERGIPNNEQFF.

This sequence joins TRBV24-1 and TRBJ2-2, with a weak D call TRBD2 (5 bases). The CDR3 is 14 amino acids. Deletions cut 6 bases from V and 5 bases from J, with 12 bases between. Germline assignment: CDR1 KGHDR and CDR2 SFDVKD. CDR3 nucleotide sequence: TGTGCCACCAGTCCATCCCAGCGGACCGGGGAGCTGTTTTTT. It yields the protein CATSPSQRTGELFF.

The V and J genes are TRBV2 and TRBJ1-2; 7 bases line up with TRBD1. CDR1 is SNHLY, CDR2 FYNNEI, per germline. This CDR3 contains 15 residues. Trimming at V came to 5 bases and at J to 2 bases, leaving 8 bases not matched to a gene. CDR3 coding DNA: TGTGCCAGCAGTTCACAGGGGTCGGGGAACTATGGCTACACCTTC. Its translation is CASSSQGSGNYGYTF.

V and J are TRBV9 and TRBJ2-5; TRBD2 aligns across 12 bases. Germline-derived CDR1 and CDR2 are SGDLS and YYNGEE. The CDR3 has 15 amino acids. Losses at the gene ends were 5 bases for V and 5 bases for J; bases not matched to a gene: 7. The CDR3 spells CASSETSGSTETQYF. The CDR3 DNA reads TGTGCCAGCAGTGAGACTAGCGGGAGTACGGAGACCCAGTACTTC.

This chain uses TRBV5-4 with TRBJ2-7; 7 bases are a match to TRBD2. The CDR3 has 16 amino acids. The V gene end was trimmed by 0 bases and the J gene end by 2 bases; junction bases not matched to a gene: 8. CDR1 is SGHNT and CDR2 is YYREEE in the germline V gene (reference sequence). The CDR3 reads CASSLAGAGATYEQYF. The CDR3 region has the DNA TGTGCCAGCAGCTTGGCTGGGGCGGGAGCTACCTACGAGCAGTACTTC.

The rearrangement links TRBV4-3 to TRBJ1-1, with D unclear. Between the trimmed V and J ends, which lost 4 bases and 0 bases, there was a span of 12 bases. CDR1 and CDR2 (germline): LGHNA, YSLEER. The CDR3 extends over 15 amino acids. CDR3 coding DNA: TGCGCCAGCAGCCGAGCGAGGGCCTTGAACACTGAAGCTTTCTTT. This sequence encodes CASSRARALNTEAFF.

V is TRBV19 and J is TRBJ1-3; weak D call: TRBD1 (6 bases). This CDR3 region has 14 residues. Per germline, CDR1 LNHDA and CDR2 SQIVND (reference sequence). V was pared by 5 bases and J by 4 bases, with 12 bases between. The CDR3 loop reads CASSPTGYGNTIYF. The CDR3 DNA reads TGTGCCAGTAGTCCTACAGGGTACGGAAACACCATATATTTT.

The CDR3 sequence: CASSLQGGVDNEQFF. CDR3 nucleotides: TGTGCCAGCAGCTTACAGGGGGGTGTAGACAATGAGCAGTTCTTC. V and J are TRBV11-3 and TRBJ2-1; D may be TRBD1 (7 bases). The CDR3 has 15 residues. Deletions cut 2 bases from V and 5 bases from J, with 13 bases between. The germline CDR1 and CDR2 sequences are SGHNT and YENEEA.

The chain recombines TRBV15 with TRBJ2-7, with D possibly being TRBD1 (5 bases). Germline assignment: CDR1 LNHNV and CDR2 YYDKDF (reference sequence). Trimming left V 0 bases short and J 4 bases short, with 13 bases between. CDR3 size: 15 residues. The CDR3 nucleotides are TGTGCCACCAGCAGAGATCCCCAGGGTTCGTACGAGCAGTACTTC. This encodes CATSRDPQGSYEQYF.

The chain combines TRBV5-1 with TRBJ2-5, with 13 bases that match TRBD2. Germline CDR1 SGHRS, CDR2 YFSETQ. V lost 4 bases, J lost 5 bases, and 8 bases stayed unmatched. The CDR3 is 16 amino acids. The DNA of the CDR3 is TGCGCCAGCAGCGGCACTAGCGGGAGGGCCGCGGAGACCCAGTACTTC. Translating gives CASSGTSGRAAETQYF. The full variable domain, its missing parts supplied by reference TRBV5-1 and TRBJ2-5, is KAGVTQTPRYLIKTRGQQVTLSCSPISGHRSVSWYQQTPGQGLQFLFEYFSETQRNKGNFPGRFSGRQFSNSRSEMNVSTLELGDSALYLCASSGTSGRAAETQYFGPGTRLLVL.

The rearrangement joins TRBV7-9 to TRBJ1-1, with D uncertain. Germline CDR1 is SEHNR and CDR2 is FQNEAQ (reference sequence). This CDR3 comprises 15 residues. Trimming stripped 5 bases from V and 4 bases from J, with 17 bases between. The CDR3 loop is CASSARVRGSTEAFF. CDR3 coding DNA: TGTGCCAGCAGCGCCCGGGTAAGAGGGAGCACTGAAGCTTTCTTT.

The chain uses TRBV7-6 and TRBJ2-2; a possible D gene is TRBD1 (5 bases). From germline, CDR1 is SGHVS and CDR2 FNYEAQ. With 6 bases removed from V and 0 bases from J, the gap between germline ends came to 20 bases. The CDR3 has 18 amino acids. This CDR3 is CASSRDRGHYSNTGELFF. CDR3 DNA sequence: TGTGCCAGCAGTCGAGACAGAGGACATTATTCGAACACCGGGGAGCTGTTTTTT.

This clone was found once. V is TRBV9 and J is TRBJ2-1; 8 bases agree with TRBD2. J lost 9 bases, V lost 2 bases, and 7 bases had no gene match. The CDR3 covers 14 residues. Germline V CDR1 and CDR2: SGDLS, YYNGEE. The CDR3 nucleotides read TGTGCCAGCAGCGTTCAGCGGGAGATCGGTGAGCAGTTCTTC. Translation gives CASSVQREIGEQFF.

The CDR3 DNA sequence: TGTGCCAGCAGCCCTTGGACTAGCGGGAGATTAAACGAGCAGTACTTC. Its translation: CASSPWTSGRLNEQYF. The chain combines TRBV7-6 with TRBJ2-7; TRBD2 matches at 13 bases. CDR1 is SGHVS, CDR2 FNYEAQ, per germline. This CDR3 is 16 amino acids long. Trimming cost V 5 bases and J 5 bases; bases outside gene matches: 9.

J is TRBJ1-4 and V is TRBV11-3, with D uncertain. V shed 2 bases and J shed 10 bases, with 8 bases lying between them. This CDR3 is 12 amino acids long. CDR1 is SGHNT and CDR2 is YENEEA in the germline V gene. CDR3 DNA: TGTGCCAGCAGCTTACGGGAGGGAAAACTGTTTTTT. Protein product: CASSLREGKLFF.

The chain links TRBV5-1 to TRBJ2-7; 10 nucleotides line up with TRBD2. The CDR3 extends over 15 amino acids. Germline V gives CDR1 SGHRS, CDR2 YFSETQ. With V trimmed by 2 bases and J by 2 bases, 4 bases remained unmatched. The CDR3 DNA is TGCGCCAGCAGCTTAGGACTAGCGGATACCTACGAGCAGTACTTC. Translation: CASSLGLADTYEQYF.

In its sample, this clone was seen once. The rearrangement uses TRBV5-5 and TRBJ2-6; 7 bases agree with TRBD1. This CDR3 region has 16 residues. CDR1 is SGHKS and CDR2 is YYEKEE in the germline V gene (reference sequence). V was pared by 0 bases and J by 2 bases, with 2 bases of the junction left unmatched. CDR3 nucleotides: TGTGCCAGCAGCTTGGCTCAGGGGGCTGGGGCCAACGTCCTGACTTTC. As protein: CASSLAQGAGANVLTF.

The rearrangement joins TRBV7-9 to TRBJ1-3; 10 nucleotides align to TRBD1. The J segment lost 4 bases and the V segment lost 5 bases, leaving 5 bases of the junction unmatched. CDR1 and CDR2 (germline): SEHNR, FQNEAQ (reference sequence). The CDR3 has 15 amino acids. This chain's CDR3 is CASSPDRGRGNTIYF. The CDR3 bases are TGTGCCAGCAGCCCTGACAGGGGGCGAGGAAACACCATATATTTT.

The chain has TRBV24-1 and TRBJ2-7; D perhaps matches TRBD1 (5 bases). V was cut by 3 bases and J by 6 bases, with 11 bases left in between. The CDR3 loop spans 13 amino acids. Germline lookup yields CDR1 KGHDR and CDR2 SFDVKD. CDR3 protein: CATSDRQRREQYF. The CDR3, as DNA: TGTGCCACCAGTGATAGACAGCGTCGCGAGCAGTACTTC.

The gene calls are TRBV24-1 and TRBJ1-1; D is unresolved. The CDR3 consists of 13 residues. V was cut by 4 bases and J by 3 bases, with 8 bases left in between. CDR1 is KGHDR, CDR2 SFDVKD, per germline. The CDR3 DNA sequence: TGTGCCACCAGTGACGGGTCCTACACTGAAGCTTTCTTT. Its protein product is CATSDGSYTEAFF.

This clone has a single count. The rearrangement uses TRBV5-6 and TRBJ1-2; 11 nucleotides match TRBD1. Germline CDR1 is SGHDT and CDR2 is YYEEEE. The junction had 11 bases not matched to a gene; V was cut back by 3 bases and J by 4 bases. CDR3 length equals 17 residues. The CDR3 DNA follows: TGTGCCAGCAGCTATCATAGCCGGGACAGGGGGGTCTATGGCTACACCTTC. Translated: CASSYHSRDRGVYGYTF.

The CDR3 bases are TGTGCCAGCGCACAGGATTATGACACCATATATTTT. Residues: CASAQDYDTIYF. The chain recombines TRBV12-3 or TRBV12-4 with TRBJ1-3; TRBD1 is a possible D gene (5 bases). This CDR3 has 12 amino acids. Trimming cost V 8 bases and J 8 bases, with 13 bases left between them.

The CDR3 DNA follows: TGTGCCAGTAGTTCTACCTTGAATCAGCCCCAGCATTTT. Its protein product is CASSSTLNQPQHF. The chain links TRBV19 to TRBJ1-5; D gene ambiguous. The V gene's germline CDR1 is LNHDA and CDR2 SQIVND (reference sequence). The CDR3 extends over 13 amino acids. V dropped 5 bases and J dropped 4 bases, with 9 bases sitting between them.

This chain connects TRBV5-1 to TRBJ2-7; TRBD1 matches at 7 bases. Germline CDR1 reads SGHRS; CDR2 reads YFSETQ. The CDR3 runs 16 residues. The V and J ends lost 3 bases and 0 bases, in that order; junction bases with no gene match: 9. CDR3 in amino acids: CASSSITGASSYEQYF. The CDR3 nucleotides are TGCGCCAGCAGCTCAATCACAGGGGCGAGCTCCTACGAGCAGTACTTC.

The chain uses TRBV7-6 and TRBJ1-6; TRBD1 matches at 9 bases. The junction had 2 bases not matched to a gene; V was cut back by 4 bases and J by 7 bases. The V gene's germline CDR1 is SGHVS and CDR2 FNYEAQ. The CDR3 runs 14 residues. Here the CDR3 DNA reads TGTGCCAGCAGCTCGACAGGGGGAAATTCACCCCTCCACTTT. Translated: CASSSTGGNSPLHF.

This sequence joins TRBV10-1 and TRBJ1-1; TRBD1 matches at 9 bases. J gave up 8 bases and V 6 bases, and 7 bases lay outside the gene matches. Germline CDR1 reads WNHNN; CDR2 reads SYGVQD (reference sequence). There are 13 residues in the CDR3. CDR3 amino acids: CASSASGTGEAFF. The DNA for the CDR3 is TGCGCCAGCAGCGCATCAGGGACAGGGGAAGCTTTCTTT.